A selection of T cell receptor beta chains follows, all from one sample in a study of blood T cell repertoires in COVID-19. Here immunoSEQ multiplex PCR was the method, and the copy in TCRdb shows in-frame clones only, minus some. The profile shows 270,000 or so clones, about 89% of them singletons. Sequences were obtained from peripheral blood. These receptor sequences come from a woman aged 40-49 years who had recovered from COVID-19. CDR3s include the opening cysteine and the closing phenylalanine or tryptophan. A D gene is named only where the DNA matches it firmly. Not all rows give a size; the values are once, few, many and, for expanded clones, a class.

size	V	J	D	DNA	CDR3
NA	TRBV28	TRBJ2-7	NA	TGTGCCAGCAGTTTGGGGGCAGGGTCATTTTACGAGCAGTACTTC	CASSLGAGSFYEQYF
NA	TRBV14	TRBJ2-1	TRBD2	TGTGCCAGCAGCCTAGCGGGAGGATACAATGAGCAGTTCTTC	CASSLAGGYNEQFF
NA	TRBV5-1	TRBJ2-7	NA	TGCGCCAGCAGCTTGGTGGGGAGTAGAGGCGAGCAGTACTTC	CASSLVGSRGEQYF
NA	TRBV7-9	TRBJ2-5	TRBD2	TGTGCCAGCAGCCGGAGTGCGGGGGGAGAGACCCAGTACTTC	CASSRSAGGETQYF
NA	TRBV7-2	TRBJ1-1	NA	TGTGCCAGCAGCCCTTTTGGGGGGACCCAAGCTTTCTTT	CASSPFGGTQAFF
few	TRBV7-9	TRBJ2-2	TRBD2	TGTGCCAGCAGCTTAGGAACTAGCGGGAGGGACACCGGGGAGCTGTTTTTT	CASSLGTSGRDTGELFF
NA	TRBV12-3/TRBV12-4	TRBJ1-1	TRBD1	TGTGCCAGCAGAACACAGACAGGGAACGCTTTCTTT	CASRTQTGNAFF
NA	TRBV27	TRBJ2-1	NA	TGTGCCAGCAGTTCAGGGTTCACCTACAATGAGCAGTTCTTC	CASSSGFTYNEQFF
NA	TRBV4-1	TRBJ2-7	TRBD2	TGCGCCAGCAGCCAAGACACTAGCGGGAGTTGGTACGAGCAGTACTTC	CASSQDTSGSWYEQYF
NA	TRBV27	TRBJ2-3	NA	TGTGCCAGCAGTTTATCCCCAGGGAGCACAGATACGCAGTATTTT	CASSLSPGSTDTQYF
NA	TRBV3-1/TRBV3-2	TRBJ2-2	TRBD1	TGTGCCAGCAGCCAAGCCCCGACAGGGGAAGCCAACACCGGGGAGCTGTTTTTT	CASSQAPTGEANTGELFF
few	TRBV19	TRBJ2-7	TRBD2	TGTGCCAGTAGTATAGGGTCTAGCGGGAGTCTTCCCTACGAGCAGTACTTC	CASSIGSSGSLPYEQYF
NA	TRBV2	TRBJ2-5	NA	TGTGCCAGCAGGAGGGAGGTGGAGACCCAGTACTTC	CASRREVETQYF
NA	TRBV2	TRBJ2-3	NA	TGTGCCAGCAGTGAGGGCTCGTATGCAGATACGCAGTATTTT	CASSEGSYADTQYF
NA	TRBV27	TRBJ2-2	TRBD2	TGTGCCAGCAGTTCGAGCCCCCCCGGACTAGCGGGAATAAACACCGGGGAGCTGTTTTTT	CASSSSPPGLAGINTGELFF
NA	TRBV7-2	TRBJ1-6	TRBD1	TGTGCCAGCAGCTTAGAGGGACAGGGGAATTCACCCCTCCACTTT	CASSLEGQGNSPLHF
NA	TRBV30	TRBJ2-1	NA	TGTGCCTGGAGTGGGAGCGGTTCCTACAATGAGCAGTTCTTC	CAWSGSGSYNEQFF
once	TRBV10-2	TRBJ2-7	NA	TGCGCCAGCAGTGACGGCCAGGGAGGAACCTACGAGCAGTACTTC	CASSDGQGGTYEQYF
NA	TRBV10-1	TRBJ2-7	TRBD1	TGCGCCAGCAGTGAAGGGGGACAGGGGGCCCACGAGCAGTACTTC	CASSEGGQGAHEQYF
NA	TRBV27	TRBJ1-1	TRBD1	TGTGCCAGCAGTTCCGGACAGGGGGCTACTGAAGCTTTCTTT	CASSSGQGATEAFF
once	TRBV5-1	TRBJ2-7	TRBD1	TGCGCCAGCAGCGCCGGGACAGGGCCCAACTACGAGCAGTACTTC	CASSAGTGPNYEQYF
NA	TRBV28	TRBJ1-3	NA	TGTGCCAGCAGTCCCCCGGGGGGTTCGACTGGGAACACCATATATTTT	CASSPPGGSTGNTIYF
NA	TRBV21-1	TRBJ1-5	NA	TGTGCCAGCAGCGCCCGGACAGGGTTTTGTCAGCCCCAGCATTTT	CASSARTGFCQPQHF
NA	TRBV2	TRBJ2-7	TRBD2	TGTGCCAGCAGTGTAGGACTAGCGGGAGGGCCTTCCTACGAGCAGTACTTC	CASSVGLAGGPSYEQYF
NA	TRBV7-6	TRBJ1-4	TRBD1	TGTGCCAGCAGCTTAGGGACAGGGTTCAATGAAAAACTGTTTTTT	CASSLGTGFNEKLFF
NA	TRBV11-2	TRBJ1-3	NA	TGTGCCAGCAGCTTCCCCCGCGGCACCAGGGGCTCTGGAAACACCATATATTTT	CASSFPRGTRGSGNTIYF
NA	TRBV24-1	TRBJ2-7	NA	TGTGCCACCAGTGACCGACACGGTACCTACGAGCAGTACTTC	CATSDRHGTYEQYF
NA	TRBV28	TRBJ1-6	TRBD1	TGTGCCAGCAGAGGGGACAGGGAGGTTTCACCCCTCCACTTT	CASRGDREVSPLHF
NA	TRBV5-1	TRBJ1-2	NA	TGCGCCAGCAGCTTGGAGGGGGAGAAGTTCGGGTCCTTC	CASSLEGEKFGSF
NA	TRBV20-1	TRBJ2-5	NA	TGCAGTGCGCGTAGTTTGGAGACCCAGTACTTC	CSARSLETQYF
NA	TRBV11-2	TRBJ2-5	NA	TGTGCCAGCAGGCAACTGGGCGAAGAAGAGACCCAGTACTTC	CASRQLGEEETQYF
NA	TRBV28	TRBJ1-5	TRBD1	TGTGCCAGCAGTACATGGGGACAGGGGGCTCTTAGCAATCAGCCCCAGCATTTT	CASSTWGQGALSNQPQHF
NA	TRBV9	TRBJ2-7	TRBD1	TGTGCCAGCAGCGTAGGAGGCGGACAGGGGCCCTACGAGCAGTACTTC	CASSVGGGQGPYEQYF
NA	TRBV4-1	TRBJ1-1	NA	TGCGCCAGCAGCCAAACACGTTTACAGGGTGAAGCTTTCTTT	CASSQTRLQGEAFF
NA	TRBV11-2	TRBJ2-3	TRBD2	TGTGCCAGCAGCGCTGCTGGGACTAGCGGTGGCACAGATACGCAGTATTTT	CASSAAGTSGGTDTQYF
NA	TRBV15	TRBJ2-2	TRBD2	TGTGCCACCAGCGGTCAGGGAGGGACCGGGGAGCTGTTTTTT	CATSGQGGTGELFF